A selection of T cell receptor beta chains follows, all from one sample in a study of cytomegalovirus exposure and HLA in healthy donors. Using immunoSEQ multiplex PCR, the repertoire was profiled, and TCRdb retains in-frame clones only, with some absent. The sample contains over 150,000 clones, 80% to 85% of which appear only once. The sample comprised PBMCs. These receptors came from a woman aged 45-65 years in good health and CMV-seropositive. Each CDR3 is given with its conserved first and last residue.

j_call | v_call | cdr3_aa
TRBJ2-1 | TRBV5-1 | CASSLRWQGAHNEQFF
TRBJ2-3 | TRBV11-2 | CASSLVQNTDTQYF
TRBJ2-5 | TRBV5-1 | CASSLGVNKAQYF
TRBJ2-2 | TRBV29-1 | CSVGQRRGGELFF
TRBJ2-7 | TRBV6-5 | CASRIKGASYEQYF
TRBJ2-2 | TRBV4-3 | CASSQDPSGGGNTGELFF
TRBJ2-1 | TRBV2 | CASSGGLGSYNEQFF
TRBJ2-1 | TRBV28 | CASSLLYNEQFF
TRBJ1-6 | TRBV28 | CASRPLRGSSPLHF
TRBJ1-2 | TRBV10-3 | CAISPGQGYGYTF
TRBJ2-7 | TRBV2 | CAGDRGPGYEQYF
TRBJ1-2 | TRBV5-4 | CASSGTGTGVSSYTF
TRBJ2-1 | TRBV10-3 | CAIKSGGAELGNEQFF
TRBJ2-2 | TRBV5-4 | CASSLEGGRTGELFF
TRBJ2-3 | TRBV10-2 | CASSDFRDTTTDTQYF
TRBJ1-1 | TRBV4-3 | CASSQVWPSEAFF
TRBJ1-5 | TRBV28 | CASRGGQGPQPQHF
TRBJ2-1 | TRBV18 | CASSGQGSSYNEQFF
TRBJ2-7 | TRBV18 | CASSPLDRGGEQYF
TRBJ1-2 | TRBV6-6 | CASSYSGRKGYTF
TRBJ2-7 | TRBV28 | CASSRGGATYEQYF
TRBJ1-1 | TRBV7-9 | CASSPGGRDRTEAFF
TRBJ2-3 | TRBV6-1 | CASRADQDTQYF
TRBJ2-5 | TRBV25-1 | CASSDQGMRETQYF
TRBJ1-1 | TRBV4-3 | CASSLAGTGGEAFF
TRBJ2-7 | TRBV15 | CATSRDGTGGANQYF